This T cell receptor (beta chain) is from a study of T cell repertoires in aging, cancer and after chemotherapy. This clonotype was counted only a few times. Its antigen is still unknown. The study's findings and limits: Across the chemotherapy interval, each cancer cohort showed higher median generation probability, suggesting thymic rebound. Immunological memory after chemotherapy cannot be judged from the repertoire data. Healthy donors lost TCR diversity with age mainly through richness, cancer patients through richness and evenness.

The CDR3 length is 14 residues. Germline trimming cut 5 bases from V and 4 bases from J; bases unmatched to any gene: 8. CDR1 and CDR2 (germline): SGHAT, FQNNGV. Rearranged V-D-J TRB sequences were amplified with a mixed TRB-A/B primer pool. TCRdb re-called the multiplex PCR reads through MiXCR, storing one row per CDR3 protein. The repertoire consists of about 2,200 distinct CDR3 sequences, with approximately 54% occurring once and the leading ten covering 56%. Amplification of TCR beta used genomic DNA extracted from peripheral blood. The receptor was isolated from a human donor with a blood cancer. The sample comprised blood. The rearrangement uses TRBV11-2 and TRBJ2-7; 7 nucleotides agree with TRBD1. DNA for the CDR3: TGTGCCAGCAGCCCCACAGGGGTCGGGTACGAGCAGTACTTC. This encodes CASSPTGVGYEQYF.